This T cell receptor (beta chain) was documented in a study of blood T cell repertoires in COVID-19. Overall study context: Acute and convalescent COVID-19 specimens originated in the United States, Italy and Spain.

This clone occurred once. Authors' analysis steps: From reference gene primer amplification, estimates of nucleated cell counts were derived. Produced via immunoSEQ multiplex PCR; TCRdb's table is partial and in-frame only. The V and J calls and clone size are taken from that table; D and trimming were inferred from the DNA. Of about 120,000 clones listed, 60% to 85% were seen once; the top ten hold roughly 6%. Germline V gives CDR1 SGHKS, CDR2 YYEKEE (reference sequence). The CDR3 is made up of 17 amino acids. Trimming removed 0 bases at V and 2 bases at J, with 17 bases between. The V and J genes are TRBV5-5 and TRBJ1-1, with D tentatively TRBD1 (5 bases). This receptor was obtained from a man between 70 and 80 years old with acute or convalescent COVID-19. Sequenced input: peripheral blood. For the CDR3, the DNA is TGTGCCAGCAGCTTGGCCGGAGGGGACGCCCTTAACACTGAAGCTTTCTTT. Translating gives CASSLAGGDALNTEAFF.